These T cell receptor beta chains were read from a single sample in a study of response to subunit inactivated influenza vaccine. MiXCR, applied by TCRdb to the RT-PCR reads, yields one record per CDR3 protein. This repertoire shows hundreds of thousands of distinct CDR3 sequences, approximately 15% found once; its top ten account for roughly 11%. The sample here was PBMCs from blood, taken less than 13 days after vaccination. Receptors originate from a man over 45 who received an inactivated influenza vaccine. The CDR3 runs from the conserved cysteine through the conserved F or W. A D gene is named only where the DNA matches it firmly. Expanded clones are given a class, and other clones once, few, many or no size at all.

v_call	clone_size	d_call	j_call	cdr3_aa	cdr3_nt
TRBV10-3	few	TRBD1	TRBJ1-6	CAIGTGAQDNSPLHF	TGTGCCATCGGGACAGGGGCCCAAGATAATTCACCCCTCCACTTT
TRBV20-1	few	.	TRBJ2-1	CSVNSPIGLYNEQFF	TGCAGTGTTAACTCCCCCATAGGGCTCTACAATGAGCAGTTCTTC
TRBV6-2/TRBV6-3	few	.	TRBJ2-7	CASSAEGAYEQYF	TGTGCCAGCAGCGCAGAAGGGGCTTACGAGCAGTACTTC
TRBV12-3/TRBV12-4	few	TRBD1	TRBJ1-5	CASSTGGGQPQHF	TGTGCCAGCAGTACAGGGGGCGGTCAGCCCCAGCATTTT
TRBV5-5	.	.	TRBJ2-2	CASSLSAGFTGELFF	TGTGCCAGCAGCTTGTCCGCAGGGTTCACCGGGGAGCTGTTTTTT
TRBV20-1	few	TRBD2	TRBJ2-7	CSARGLAGTSGQYF	TGCAGTGCTAGAGGGCTAGCGGGGACCTCGGGGCAGTACTTC
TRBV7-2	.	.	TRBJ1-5	CASSLHSGAEQPQHF	TGTGCCAGCAGCTTACATTCGGGGGCTGAACAGCCCCAGCATTTT
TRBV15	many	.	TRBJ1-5	CATSNARVNQPQHF	TGTGCCACCAGCAACGCCAGGGTAAATCAGCCCCAGCATTTT
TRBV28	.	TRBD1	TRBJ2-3	CASTGITDRGGPDTQYF	TGTGCCAGCACTGGGATCACAGACAGGGGGGGCCCAGATACGCAGTATTTT
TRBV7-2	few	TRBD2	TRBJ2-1	CASSLAAGVYNEQFF	TGTGCCAGCAGCTTAGCAGCGGGGGTATACAATGAGCAGTTCTTC
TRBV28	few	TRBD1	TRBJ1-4	CASSTMTGNEKLFF	TGTGCCAGCAGCACCATGACAGGGAATGAAAAACTGTTTTTT
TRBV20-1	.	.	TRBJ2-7	CSASWDRVYEQYF	TGCAGTGCTAGCTGGGACCGTGTCTACGAGCAGTACTTC
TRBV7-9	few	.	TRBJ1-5	CASSLGSSGNQPQHF	TGTGCCAGCAGCCTAGGGTCTAGCGGCAATCAGCCCCAGCATTTT
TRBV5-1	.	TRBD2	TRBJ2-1	CASSLAVSSGGNEQFF	TGCGCCAGCAGCTTGGCCGTGTCGAGCGGGGGCAATGAGCAGTTCTTC
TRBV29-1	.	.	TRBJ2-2	CSVGRRTGELFF	TGCAGCGTTGGGCGGAGAACCGGGGAGCTGTTTTTT
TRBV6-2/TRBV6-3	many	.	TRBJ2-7	CASSWLTEYEQYF	TGTGCCAGCAGTTGGCTGACTGAATACGAGCAGTACTTC
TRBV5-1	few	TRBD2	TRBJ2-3	CASSTGTSGRALADTQYF	TGCGCCAGCAGCACCGGGACTAGCGGGAGGGCCTTGGCAGATACGCAGTATTTT
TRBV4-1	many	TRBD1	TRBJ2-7	CASSHTDRGSEQYF	TGCGCCAGCAGCCACACCGACAGGGGGAGCGAGCAGTACTTC
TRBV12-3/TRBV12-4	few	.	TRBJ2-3	CASSGTRSTDTQYF	TGTGCCAGCAGTGGGACTCGTAGCACAGATACGCAGTATTTT
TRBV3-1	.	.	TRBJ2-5	CASKAVRFQETQYF	TGTGCCAGCAAGGCGGTACGATTCCAAGAGACCCAGTACTTC
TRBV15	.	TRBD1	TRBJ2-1	CATSRDRRTGGYNEQFF	TGTGCCACCAGCAGAGATCGTCGGACAGGGGGCTACAATGAGCAGTTCTTC
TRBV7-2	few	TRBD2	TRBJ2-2	CASSLTREGPGELFF	TGTGCCAGCAGCCTGACGCGGGAGGGCCCCGGGGAGCTGTTTTTT
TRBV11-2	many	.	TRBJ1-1	CASSLEGKGTEAFF	TGTGCCAGCAGCTTAGAGGGAAAGGGAACTGAAGCTTTCTTT
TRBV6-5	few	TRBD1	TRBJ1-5	CASSYPGQSNQPQHF	TGTGCCAGCAGTTACCCGGGACAGTCGAATCAGCCCCAGCATTTT
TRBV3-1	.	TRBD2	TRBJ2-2	CASGLAGVTTGELFF	TGTGCCAGCGGTCTAGCGGGGGTTACCACCGGGGAGCTGTTTTTT
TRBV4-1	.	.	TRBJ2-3	CASSQVGVADTQYF	TGCGCCAGCAGCCAAGTGGGGGTGGCAGATACGCAGTATTTT
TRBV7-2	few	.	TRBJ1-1	CASRRTMNTEAFF	TGTGCCAGCAGGCGTACAATGAACACTGAAGCTTTCTTT